This T cell receptor beta chain was sequenced for a study of cytomegalovirus exposure and HLA in healthy donors. The study's findings and limits: Cytomegalovirus status, reportedly, was diagnosed with high specificity and sensitivity by the classifier. Apparent HLA restriction characterized most CMV-associated TCR beta chains in a later analysis. A later analysis linked a missense variant in DCLRE1C to the trimming of TCR beta V and J genes.

As regards this clone: The antigen is not known.

The germline gives CDR1 LGHNA, CDR2 YSLEER. This CDR3 region has 15 residues. V was clipped by 4 bases and J by 8 bases; unmatched bases: 9. It was with 60 Vbeta and 13 Jbeta primers that the PCR ran. Sequencing used immunoSEQ multiplex PCR; TCRdb keeps in-frame clones, though not all of them. Of some 98,000 clones listed, roughly 81% are singletons. The specimen sequenced was PBMCs. V usage is TRBV4-3 and J usage is TRBJ2-7; 12 nucleotides match TRBD1. The TCR originated in a man aged 35 to 55 in good health and CMV-seronegative. CDR3 in amino acids: CASSPPSGTGGKQYF. The CDR3 DNA reads TGCGCCAGCAGCCCCCCATCCGGGACAGGGGGCAAGCAGTACTTC.